Below are 21 T cell receptor beta chains sequenced from a single sample in a study of regulatory T cells in long-lasting Graves disease. Time point of the sample: newly diagnosed GD, antithyroid drugs for less than 3 months. From PBMCs, RNA was extracted and then used to make the TCR library. iRepertoire HTBI primers and Arm-PCR of CDR3 regions built TCR beta libraries. TCRdb fed the multiplex PCR reads into MiXCR, producing one record per CDR3 protein. The sample holds under 800,000 distinct CDR3 sequences, 16% seen once. The same data also contributed to another study, on T cells in Graves' hyperthyroidism and ophthalmopathy.

Sequencing was performed on peripheral blood mononuclear cells (PBMCs), taken at new diagnosis, from a patient treated with antithyroid drugs. The source of these receptors is a woman in her 30s with Graves disease.

This clonotype was seen repeatedly, ten times or more. This sequence joins TRBV2 and TRBJ1-5, with 7 bases that match TRBD1. The CDR3 runs to 12 residues. Germline loops: CDR1 SNHLY, CDR2 FYNNEI. Trimming removed 4 bases from V and 7 bases from J; junction bases left unmatched: 1. CDR3 coding DNA: TGTGCCAGCAGTGGGGACAGCCAGCCCCAGCATTTT. Translating it yields CASSGDSQPQHF.

This clonotype was seen many times. The chain uses TRBV11-1 and TRBJ2-3, with 10 bases fitting TRBD1. The germline V gene has CDR1 SGHAT and CDR2 FQDESV (reference sequence). CDR3 size: 14 residues. V trimming: 4 bases; J trimming: 4 bases; junction bases outside the gene matches: 2. CDR3 loop: CASSWTGGPDTQYF. DNA of the CDR3: TGTGCCAGCAGCTGGACAGGGGGTCCAGATACGCAGTATTTT.

This clonotype was observed a handful of times. The chain combines TRBV7-9 with TRBJ1-4; possible D gene TRBD1, 6 bases. Germline CDR1 SEHNR, CDR2 FQNEAQ (reference sequence). V lost 4 bases to trimming and J lost 4 bases, with 19 bases between them. The length of the CDR3 is 17 residues. In DNA, the CDR3 is TGTGCCAGCAGCTATACCTCCTCAGGGGTATATAATGAAAAACTGTTTTTT. Protein: CASSYTSSGVYNEKLFF.

This chain links TRBV20-1 with TRBJ2-7, with 8 bases identical to TRBD2. The CDR3 runs to 14 residues. CDR1 and CDR2 from the germline V gene are DFQATT and SNEGSKA (reference sequence). With V trimmed by 5 bases and J by 4 bases, 10 bases remained unmatched. For the CDR3, the DNA is TGCAGTGCTGTCAGGGGACTAGGTTCGTACGAGCAGTACTTC. The encoded protein is CSAVRGLGSYEQYF.

This clonotype was detected many times. This chain connects TRBV10-3 to TRBJ1-1; possible D gene TRBD1, 5 bases. V was trimmed by 4 bases and J by 0 bases, leaving 9 bases between them. Germline V CDR1 and CDR2: ENHRY, SYGVKD. CDR3 length: 14 residues. Written as DNA, the CDR3 is TGTGCCATCAGTGTCGCAGGGCTGAACACTGAAGCTTTCTTT. Its translation is CAISVAGLNTEAFF.

Here the CDR3 reads CAWSPRTGSPSYEQYF. CDR3 in DNA: TGTGCCTGGAGCCCCAGGACAGGCAGCCCCTCTTACGAGCAGTACTTC. This chain links TRBV30 with TRBJ2-7; 7 bases agree with TRBD1. The CDR3 spans 16 residues. The trim removed 3 bases at V and 4 bases at J, leaving 15 bases unmatched. Looked up from germline, CDR1 is GTSNPN and CDR2 is SVGIG (reference sequence).

The CDR3 protein is CASSSRAGANEQFF. The CDR3 DNA reads TGTGCCAGCAGCTCAAGGGCAGGGGCTAATGAGCAGTTCTTC. The V call is TRBV7-2, the J call TRBJ2-1; TRBD1 is a possible D gene (6 bases). Germline-derived CDR1 and CDR2 are SGHTA and FQGNSA. The CDR3 covers 14 residues. The V gene lost 4 bases and the J gene lost 7 bases, with 14 bases spanning the gap.

In this sample, this clonotype turned up many times. The chain links TRBV6-1 to TRBJ1-6; a weak D match, TRBD1 (5 bases). The ends were cut back, 6 bases at V and 5 bases at J, with 17 bases in the middle. The CDR3 is 16 amino acids. Germline V gene sequence: CDR1 MNHNS, CDR2 SASEGT. The CDR3 here is CASSPGWGGDNSPLHF. In nucleotides, the CDR3 is TGTGCCAGCAGCCCTGGCTGGGGGGGTGATAATTCACCCCTCCACTTT.

The chain has TRBV7-8 and TRBJ2-1; 9 bases are shared with TRBD1. The CDR3 is 17 residues long. The V and J ends lost 6 bases and 3 bases, in that order; junction bases with no gene match: 12. Germline assignment: CDR1 SGHVS and CDR2 FQNEAQ. The CDR3 region has the DNA TGTGCCAGCAGTCGCCGACCGACAGGGGGAGGCTACAATGAGCAGTTCTTC. The encoded protein is CASSRRPTGGGYNEQFF.

This clonotype was observed a handful of times. The chain carries TRBV27 and TRBJ2-1; D perhaps matches TRBD2 (5 bases). Germline CDR1 is MNHEY and CDR2 is SMNVEV (reference sequence). The CDR3 sequence is 15 residues long. V lost 5 bases to trimming and J lost 9 bases, with 20 bases between them. The CDR3 reads CASSQRSSRLGEQFF. The CDR3 region has the DNA TGTGCCAGCAGTCAGCGGAGCTCCCGGCTGGGTGAGCAGTTCTTC.

This clonotype has at least ten counts. The chain couples TRBV20-1 to TRBJ2-3; perhaps TRBD2 as D (5 bases). With 3 bases removed from V and 2 bases from J, the gap between germline ends came to 15 bases. Germline CDR1 is DFQATT and CDR2 is SNEGSKA (reference sequence). The CDR3 contains 15 residues. The CDR3 loop is CSARGSRTHTDTQYF. The DNA of the CDR3 is TGCAGTGCTAGGGGGTCAAGGACTCACACAGATACGCAGTATTTT.

This clonotype was recorded many times. CDR3 in DNA: TGTGCCAGCAGTTTATTCCCCCACCTGACAACCTACGAGCAGTACTTC. The encoded protein is CASSLFPHLTTYEQYF. The V call is TRBV28, the J call TRBJ2-7; D is unclear. The CDR3 totals 16 residues. The germline gives CDR1 MDHEN, CDR2 SYDVKM. V dropped 1 base and J dropped 2 bases, with 15 bases sitting between them. Drawing the rest from reference TRBV28 and TRBJ2-7, the complete variable domain is DVKVTQSSRYLVKRTGEKVFLECVQDMDHENMFWYRQDPGLGLRLIYFSYDVKMKEKGDIPEGYSVSREKKERFSLILESASTNQTSMYLCASSLFPHLTTYEQYFGPGTRLTVT.

This clonotype was counted many times. The V and J genes are TRBV6-1 and TRBJ2-3; D might be TRBD1 (5 bases). This CDR3 region has 14 residues. Germline lookup yields CDR1 MNHNS and CDR2 SASEGT. Trimming took 6 bases from V and 0 from J, leaving 10 bases between them. CDR3 sequence (DNA): TGTGCCAGCAGCAGGACACTAAGCACAGATACGCAGTATTTT. The encoded protein is CASSRTLSTDTQYF.

This clonotype was detected only once. The chain carries TRBV27 and TRBJ2-7; maybe TRBD1 (6 bases). Deletions cut 8 bases from V and 2 bases from J, with 28 bases between. Germline V gene sequence: CDR1 MNHEY, CDR2 SMNVEV (reference sequence). The CDR3 contains 18 residues. CDR3 DNA: TGTGCCAGCGGGGGCTGGGTAGAGGGCGCGCCTAAAACCTACGAGCAGTACTTC. As protein: CASGGWVEGAPKTYEQYF.

This clonotype was seen many times. The chain is built from TRBV28 and TRBJ2-3, with TRBD2 matching over 11 bases. Germline CDR1 is MDHEN and CDR2 is SYDVKM. The junction had 5 bases not matched to a gene; V was cut back by 2 bases and J by 4 bases. There are 16 residues in the CDR3. The CDR3 sequence is CASSLSSGRAADTQYF. The CDR3, as DNA: TGTGCCAGCAGTTTAAGTAGCGGGAGGGCCGCAGATACGCAGTATTTT. Drawing the rest from reference TRBV28 and TRBJ2-3, the complete variable domain is DVKVTQSSRYLVKRTGEKVFLECVQDMDHENMFWYRQDPGLGLRLIYFSYDVKMKEKGDIPEGYSVSREKKERFSLILESASTNQTSMYLCASSLSSGRAADTQYFGPGTRLTVL.

This clonotype occurred many times. The rearrangement links TRBV9 to TRBJ2-5; the D is unclear. The CDR3 runs 11 residues. V lost 5 bases and J 5 bases, leaving 7 bases between the germline ends. CDR1 and CDR2 (germline): SGDLS, YYNGEE. Here the CDR3 DNA reads TGTGCCAGCAGTCGTTCGGAGACCCAGTACTTC. It is translated as CASSRSETQYF.

This clonotype showed up many times. V usage is TRBV6-1 and J usage is TRBJ1-5; TRBD1 agrees at 10 bases. Per the germline V gene, CDR1 is MNHNS and CDR2 is SASEGT. This CDR3 contains 17 residues. The V and J ends lost 2 bases and 5 bases, in that order; junction bases with no gene match: 9. This chain's CDR3 is CASSEMGQGTPHQPQHF. Written as DNA, the CDR3 is TGTGCCAGCAGTGAAATGGGACAGGGGACTCCCCATCAGCCCCAGCATTTT.

This clonotype was seen a handful of times. The rearrangement links TRBV4-1 to TRBJ2-1, with D unresolved. Trimming pared 1 base from V and 7 bases from J, leaving 8 bases between. Germline V lookup: CDR1 MGHRA, CDR2 YSYEKL. The length of the CDR3 is 13 residues. In DNA form, the CDR3 reads TGCGCCAGCAGCCAAGTGATACGTAATGAGCAGTTCTTC. Protein product: CASSQVIRNEQFF.

J is TRBJ1-1 and V is TRBV12-3 or TRBV12-4; 9 bases align to TRBD1. Trimming cost V 4 bases and J 11 bases; bases outside gene matches: 11. This CDR3 contains 14 residues. CDR3 in DNA: TGTGCCAGCAGTTCGGACTGGGACAGGGTGTTGGCTTTCTTT. Its protein product is CASSSDWDRVLAFF.

There are many counts of this clonotype. The chain employs TRBV11-2 and TRBJ2-7; 7 nucleotides align to TRBD1. V shed 6 bases, J shed 1 base, and the junction held 3 bases outside the gene matches. Germline values: CDR1 SGHAT, CDR2 FQNNGV. The CDR3 loop spans 13 amino acids. The CDR3 DNA reads TGTGCCAGCAGTCGGGACAGATCCTACGAGCAGTACTTC. Translating gives CASSRDRSYEQYF.

Many counts were recorded for this clonotype. This chain joins TRBV7-2 and TRBJ2-7; TRBD1 matches at 8 bases. Germline V lookup: CDR1 SGHTA, CDR2 FQGNSA. V dropped 1 base and J dropped 3; count of bases not matched to a gene: 2. The CDR3 covers 14 residues. The DNA for the CDR3 is TGTGCCAGCAGCTTAGTACAGGGGGGCTACGAGCAGTACTTC. Translation gives CASSLVQGGYEQYF.